This entry lists 20 T cell receptor beta chains sequenced from one sample in a study of regulatory T cells in long-lasting Graves disease. TCRdb reprocessed the reads via MiXCR and lists one record per CDR3 protein. The table has 700 to 900 distinct CDR3 sequences, under 90% seen once. PBMC-extracted RNA yielded the TCR library. Sequenced here: peripheral blood mononuclear cells (PBMCs), sampled with antithyroid drug treatment, in newly diagnosed or persistent Graves disease (not recorded which). The receptors were sampled from a woman younger than 35 with Graves disease.

The chain has TRBV24-1 and TRBJ2-1; 12 bases fit TRBD2. Germline V gene lookup returns CDR1 KGHDR and CDR2 SFDVKD. CDR3 length: 18 amino acids. Trimming at V came to 0 bases and at J to 3 bases, leaving 5 bases not matched to a gene. Here the CDR3 DNA reads TGTGCCACCAGTGATTTGCGGACTAGCGGGATGAACTACAATGAGCAGTTCTTC. As protein: CATSDLRTSGMNYNEQFF.

The chain joins TRBV20-1 to TRBJ1-4, with no clear D. The CDR3 covers 14 residues. Trimming shortened V by 0 bases and J by 8 bases, and 13 bases separated the two germline ends. Per germline, CDR1 DFQATT and CDR2 SNEGSKA (reference sequence). For the CDR3, the DNA is TGCAGTGCTAGAGACGCCCAGCGGTGGGAAAAACTGTTTTTT. It encodes CSARDAQRWEKLFF.

V is TRBV27 and J is TRBJ1-3; no definite D call. V was clipped by 2 bases and J by 1 base, with 6 bases between them. Germline-derived CDR1 and CDR2 are MNHEY and SMNVEV (reference sequence). The CDR3 is made up of 14 amino acids. The CDR3 sequence: CASSLTVSGNTIYF. CDR3 in DNA: TGTGCCAGCAGTTTAACAGTTTCTGGAAACACCATATATTTT.

The chain combines TRBV5-1 with TRBJ2-2, with 7 nucleotides matching TRBD1. Germline CDR1 and CDR2: SGHRS and YFSETQ. V trimming: 0 bases; J trimming: 6 bases; junction bases outside the gene matches: 5. The CDR3 extends over 15 amino acids. In nucleotides, the CDR3 is TGCGCCAGCAGCTTGGGGAAGGGGGCCCCCGGGGAGCTGTTTTTT. Protein product: CASSLGKGAPGELFF.

This chain links TRBV14 with TRBJ1-3; D ambiguous. This CDR3 spans 14 amino acids. Trimming stripped 3 bases from V and 0 bases from J, with 6 bases between. Germline CDR1 is SGHDN and CDR2 is FVKESK. The CDR3 protein is CASSHTLSGNTIYF. The CDR3 nucleotides are TGTGCCAGCAGCCATACACTCTCTGGAAACACCATATATTTT.

In this sample, this clonotype turned up once. The chain has TRBV4-1 and TRBJ2-1; perhaps TRBD2 as D (5 bases). CDR3 length: 13 amino acids. CDR1 MGHRA and CDR2 YSYEKL come from the germline V gene. V lost 2 bases, J lost 9 bases, and 11 bases lay in between. CDR3 sequence reads: CASSQPLVGEQFF. The CDR3 coding sequence is TGCGCCAGCAGCCAACCACTAGTTGGTGAGCAGTTCTTC.

A few counts support this clonotype. The rearrangement links TRBV2 to TRBJ2-1; no firm D call. CDR1 and CDR2 from the germline V gene are SNHLY and FYNNEI. The V and J ends lost 9 bases and 2 bases respectively, with 8 bases between them. This CDR3 is 12 amino acids long. CDR3 in DNA: TGTGCCAGGGGCGGAACCTACAATGAGCAGTTCTTC. It yields the protein CARGGTYNEQFF. Based on the CDR3 plus reference TRBV2 and TRBJ2-1, the full variable domain is EPEVTQTPSHQVTQMGQEVILRCVPISNHLYFYWYRQILGQKVEFLVSFYNNEISEKSEIFDDQFSVERPDGSNFTLKIRSTKLEDSAMYFCARGGTYNEQFFGPGTRLTVL.

The chain couples TRBV12-3 or TRBV12-4 to TRBJ1-1, with 8 nucleotides matching TRBD1. V lost 4 bases to trimming and J lost 12 bases; unmatched junction nucleotides: 7. The CDR3 is 12 amino acids. The CDR3 nucleotides read TGTGCCAGCAGTTCCGACAGGGGAGGTTCTTTCTTT. Its protein is CASSSDRGGSFF.

This clonotype was picked up a small number of times. CDR3 residues: CSARRRGGLTDTQYF. CDR3 in DNA: TGCAGTGCTAGGAGGCGGGGGGGCCTCACAGATACGCAGTATTTT. The chain uses TRBV20-1 and TRBJ2-3, with TRBD2 identical over 9 bases. The trim removed 3 bases at V and 2 bases at J, leaving 6 bases unmatched. The CDR3 spans 15 residues. Germline values: CDR1 DFQATT, CDR2 SNEGSKA (reference sequence).

This sequence joins TRBV19 and TRBJ2-7, with TRBD2 identical over 8 bases. The CDR3 is 14 amino acids. Trimming at V came to 6 bases and at J to 5 bases, leaving 9 bases not matched to a gene. Germline V gene sequence: CDR1 LNHDA, CDR2 SQIVND (reference sequence). CDR3 nucleotides: TGTGCCAGTAGCTTAACGGGAGGGCCCCACGAGCAGTACTTC. Its translation: CASSLTGGPHEQYF. The entire variable domain, with the rest obtained from reference TRBV19 and TRBJ2-7, is as follows: DGGITQSPKYLFRKEGQNVTLSCEQNLNHDAMYWYRQDPGQGLRLIYYSQIVNDFQKGDIAEGYSVSREKKESFPLTVTSAQKNPTAFYLCASSLTGGPHEQYFGPGTRLTVT.

This chain connects TRBV28 to TRBJ2-3, with 8 bases that match TRBD2. Trimming at V came to 3 bases and at J to 3 bases, leaving 5 bases not matched to a gene. Germline V gene lookup returns CDR1 MDHEN and CDR2 SYDVKM. The CDR3 sequence is 15 residues long. The CDR3 sequence: CASSLASGLTDTQYF. The DNA for the CDR3 is TGTGCCAGCAGTTTGGCTAGCGGGCTAACAGATACGCAGTATTTT.

This chain connects TRBV24-1 to TRBJ1-2; no firm D call. The CDR3 contains 13 residues. CDR1 and CDR2 from the germline V gene are KGHDR and SFDVKD. Trimming took 7 bases from V and 2 from J, leaving 10 bases between them. This CDR3 is CATSLDGNYGYTF. Here the CDR3 DNA reads TGTGCCACCAGCCTGGACGGGAACTATGGCTACACCTTC.

The chain has TRBV5-1 and TRBJ1-1; 7 positions match TRBD1. CDR3 size: 14 residues. With 4 bases clipped from V and 1 base from J, the junction kept 4 bases outside the gene matches. Germline CDR1 SGHRS, CDR2 YFSETQ. The CDR3 is CASSGGQTNTEAFF. DNA of the CDR3: TGCGCCAGCAGCGGGGGACAGACGAACACTGAAGCTTTCTTT.

This chain uses TRBV11-2 with TRBJ2-2, with D unclear. The length of the CDR3 is 12 residues. V lost 4 bases to trimming and J lost 7 bases, with 7 bases between them. Germline CDR1 SGHAT, CDR2 FQNNGV. CDR3 in DNA: TGTGCCAGCAGCTCTCACTTCGGGGAGCTGTTTTTT. Amino acid sequence: CASSSHFGELFF.

This clonotype is a singleton in its sample. The gene calls are TRBV5-1 and TRBJ2-3; D is undetermined. This CDR3 comprises 16 residues. V dropped 0 bases and J dropped 0 bases, with 11 bases sitting between them. Germline V gene sequence: CDR1 SGHRS, CDR2 YFSETQ. CDR3: CASSLGATLSTDTQYF. The CDR3 DNA sequence: TGCGCCAGCAGCTTGGGAGCGACTTTAAGCACAGATACGCAGTATTTT.

V and J are TRBV11-1 and TRBJ2-3; D not certain. This CDR3 comprises 13 residues. V lost 3 bases to trimming and J lost 3 bases, with 7 bases between them. Germline lookup yields CDR1 SGHAT and CDR2 FQDESV (reference sequence). The CDR3 loop is CASSLTGTDTQYF. The DNA of the CDR3 is TGTGCCAGCAGCTTGACGGGTACAGATACGCAGTATTTT.

This chain links TRBV19 with TRBJ2-3; D is possibly TRBD2 (6 bases). The CDR3 spans 15 residues. V was pared by 5 bases and J by 0 bases, with 12 bases between. Germline V gene lookup returns CDR1 LNHDA and CDR2 SQIVND (reference sequence). CDR3 residues: CASSAVAASTDTQYF. For the CDR3, the DNA is TGTGCCAGTAGTGCCGTAGCGGCTAGCACAGATACGCAGTATTTT. Using reference TRBV19 and TRBJ2-3 for the parts outside the CDR3, the full variable domain is DGGITQSPKYLFRKEGQNVTLSCEQNLNHDAMYWYRQDPGQGLRLIYYSQIVNDFQKGDIAEGYSVSREKKESFPLTVTSAQKNPTAFYLCASSAVAASTDTQYFGPGTRLTVL.

The chain has TRBV28 and TRBJ2-7; no definite D call. Trimming took 6 bases from V and 0 from J, leaving 3 bases between them. CDR3 length: 11 amino acids. Germline loops: CDR1 MDHEN, CDR2 SYDVKM. The CDR3 region has the DNA TGTGCCAGCAGGACCTCCTACGAGCAGTACTTC. Translating gives CASRTSYEQYF.

V is TRBV27 and J is TRBJ2-7, with D possibly being TRBD1 (6 bases). This CDR3 contains 12 residues. Germline CDR1 MNHEY, CDR2 SMNVEV (reference sequence). Between the trimmed V and J ends, which lost 6 bases and 4 bases, there was a span of 10 bases. CDR3 coding DNA: TGTGCCAGCAGAAACAGGGTTTACGAGCAGTACTTC. Protein product: CASRNRVYEQYF.

The chain recombines TRBV7-3 with TRBJ2-3; TRBD2 is a possible D gene (6 bases). In germline, CDR1 is SGHTA, CDR2 FQGTGA. The CDR3 runs 14 residues. Trimming removed 5 bases from V and 0 bases from J, with 9 bases in between. CDR3 region: CASSLAGSTDTQYF. The CDR3 DNA reads as TGTGCCAGCAGCCTCGCGGGGAGCACAGATACGCAGTATTTT.